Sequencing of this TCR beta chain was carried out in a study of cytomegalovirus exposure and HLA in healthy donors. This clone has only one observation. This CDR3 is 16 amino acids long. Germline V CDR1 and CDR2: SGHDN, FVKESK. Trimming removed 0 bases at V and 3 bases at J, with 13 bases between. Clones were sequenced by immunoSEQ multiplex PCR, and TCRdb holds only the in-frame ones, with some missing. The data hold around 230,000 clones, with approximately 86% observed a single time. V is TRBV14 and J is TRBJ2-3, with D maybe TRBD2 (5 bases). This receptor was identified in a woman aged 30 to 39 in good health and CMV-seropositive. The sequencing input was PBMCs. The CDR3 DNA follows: TGTGCCAGCAGCCAAGATGTAGAGGGTATAACAGATACGCAGTATTTT. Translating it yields CASSQDVEGITDTQYF. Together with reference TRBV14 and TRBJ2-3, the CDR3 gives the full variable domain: EAGVTQFPSHSVIEKGQTVTLRCDPISGHDNLYWYRRVMGKEIKFLLHFVKESKQDESGMPNNRFLAERTGGTYSTLKVQPAELEDSGVYFCASSQDVEGITDTQYFGPGTRLTVL.